Detailed here is one T cell receptor beta chain. Its antigen is not identified. Separation from the roughly 670-subject first cohort characterized the roughly 120-subject validation cohort, to which the donors belonged. Germline values: CDR1 MDHEN, CDR2 SYDVKM. This CDR3 contains 18 residues. J gave up 5 bases and V 5 bases, and 15 bases lay outside the gene matches. The data are from a study of cytomegalovirus exposure and HLA in healthy donors. Broader study findings: Subsequent analysis revealed that first-cohort TCR clusters tended to co-occur in the 120 or so validation repertoires. Associated with cytomegalovirus, according to the listing, were some 150 TCR beta chains. A few of the chains that were CMV-associated were confirmed in vitro to be specific for CMV antigens.

Sequenced by immunoSEQ multiplex PCR; TCRdb stores in-frame clones only, minus some. The table records 200,000 to 250,000 clones, more than 85% of them present only once. The sequencing input was PBMCs. The V and J genes are TRBV28 and TRBJ2-5; 12 bases fit TRBD1. This TCR was sampled from a man in his late teens or twenties in good health and CMV-seropositive. CDR3 loop: CASSTHTGTGGLLETQYF. The CDR3 coding sequence is TGTGCCAGCAGTACCCATACCGGGACAGGGGGCCTCCTGGAGACCCAGTACTTC.